Listed below are T cell receptor beta chains from one sample, sequenced in a study of shared clonotypes between healthy human individuals. TCRdb keeps only in-frame clones here, not all; method: immunoSEQ multiplex PCR. This table has about 1,500,000 clones, around 97% appearing once. Specimen: naive CD4+ T cells sorted from blood. These receptors came from a young man in good health. Both conserved end residues are part of each CDR3. Fields, in order: CDR3 protein, CDR3 DNA, clone size, CDR3 length, D gene, J gene, V gene. A D gene is named only where the DNA matches it firmly. Clone size appears in some rows only: once, few, many, or a class for an expanded clone.

cdr3_aa: CASRPPGLSSYNEQFF; cdr3_nt: TGCGCCAGCAGACCTCCGGGACTAAGCTCCTACAATGAGCAGTTCTTC; clone_size: NA; cdr3_length: 16; d_call: TRBD2; j_call: TRBJ2-1; v_call: TRBV5-1
cdr3_aa: CASSLATGEVTEAFF; cdr3_nt: TGCGCCAGCAGCTTGGCCACAGGGGAGGTTACTGAAGCTTTCTTT; clone_size: once; cdr3_length: 15; d_call: TRBD1; j_call: TRBJ1-1; v_call: TRBV5-1
cdr3_aa: CASSYSGTAQYF; cdr3_nt: TGTGCCAGCAGTTACTCCGGGACCGCGCAGTATTTT; clone_size: once; cdr3_length: 12; d_call: NA; j_call: TRBJ2-3; v_call: TRBV6-6
cdr3_aa: CASSLGGREETQYF; cdr3_nt: TGTGCCAGCAGCTTAGGCGGCAGGGAAGAGACCCAGTACTTC; clone_size: NA; cdr3_length: 14; d_call: NA; j_call: TRBJ2-5; v_call: TRBV7-8
cdr3_aa: CASSSGRSYEQYF; cdr3_nt: TGTGCCAGCAGCTCGGGAAGGTCCTACGAGCAGTACTTC; clone_size: NA; cdr3_length: 13; d_call: NA; j_call: TRBJ2-7; v_call: TRBV5-4
cdr3_aa: CASSRRGVDEQFF; cdr3_nt: TGTGCCAGCAGCCGACGTGGGGTCGATGAGCAGTTCTTC; clone_size: NA; cdr3_length: 13; d_call: NA; j_call: TRBJ2-1; v_call: TRBV27
cdr3_aa: CASSLGGFRGLTTDTQYF; cdr3_nt: TGTGCCAGCAGCTTAGGGGGGTTCAGGGGACTCACCACAGATACGCAGTATTTT; clone_size: NA; cdr3_length: 18; d_call: NA; j_call: TRBJ2-3; v_call: TRBV7-6
cdr3_aa: CASSLLRGGGYTEAFF; cdr3_nt: TGTGCCAGCAGTTTATTGCGGGGAGGGGGTTACACTGAAGCTTTCTTT; clone_size: NA; cdr3_length: 16; d_call: NA; j_call: TRBJ1-1; v_call: TRBV28
cdr3_aa: CASSLAWGLAGAAESINEQFF; cdr3_nt: TGCGCCAGCAGCTTGGCGTGGGGACTAGCGGGAGCCGCGGAATCTATCAATGAGCAGTTCTTC; clone_size: NA; cdr3_length: 21; d_call: TRBD2; j_call: TRBJ2-1; v_call: TRBV5-1
cdr3_aa: CASSLGRHRGGSGRNYSYEQYF; cdr3_nt: TGCGCCAGCAGCTTGGGAAGACACCGGGGGGGTAGCGGGAGGAACTACTCCTACGAGCAGTACTTC; clone_size: NA; cdr3_length: 22; d_call: TRBD2; j_call: TRBJ2-7; v_call: TRBV5-1
cdr3_aa: CASSLWDPGGSYEQYF; cdr3_nt: TGTGCCAGCAGTTTATGGGATCCAGGGGGCTCCTACGAGCAGTACTTC; clone_size: NA; cdr3_length: 16; d_call: TRBD1; j_call: TRBJ2-7; v_call: TRBV28
cdr3_aa: CASSDRGTGGIEDTQYF; cdr3_nt: TGCGCCAGCAGTGACCGGGGGACTGGCGGGATAGAGGATACGCAGTATTTT; clone_size: NA; cdr3_length: 17; d_call: NA; j_call: TRBJ2-3; v_call: TRBV10-2
cdr3_aa: CASSKNRGTDTQYF; cdr3_nt: TGTGCCAGCAGCAAAAATAGGGGGACAGATACGCAGTATTTT; clone_size: NA; cdr3_length: 14; d_call: NA; j_call: TRBJ2-3; v_call: TRBV2
cdr3_aa: CASSPGQGLLF; cdr3_nt: TGTGCCAGCAGCCCGGGACAGGGCCTACTCTTC; clone_size: NA; cdr3_length: 11; d_call: TRBD1; j_call: TRBJ2-7; v_call: TRBV7-9
cdr3_aa: CASSLGPFTRPIHEQYF; cdr3_nt: TGTGCCAGCAGCTTGGGTCCGTTTACACGACCGATCCACGAGCAGTACTTC; clone_size: NA; cdr3_length: 17; d_call: NA; j_call: TRBJ2-7; v_call: TRBV7-8
cdr3_aa: CASSVGTSAAYEQYF; cdr3_nt: TGTGCCAGCAGCGTAGGGACTAGCGCTGCCTACGAGCAGTACTTC; clone_size: NA; cdr3_length: 15; d_call: TRBD2; j_call: TRBJ2-7; v_call: TRBV9